These T cell receptor beta chains were read from a single sample in a study of blood T cell repertoires in COVID-19. Clones were read by immunoSEQ multiplex PCR, and TCRdb kept only the in-frame ones, dropping some. Among 150,000 to 180,000 clones listed, about three quarters were seen once. Sequences were obtained from peripheral blood. These receptors originate from a man older than 75 with acute or convalescent COVID-19. Both conserved end residues are part of each CDR3. A D gene is named only where the DNA matches it firmly. Clone size is given for some rows only: seen once, a few or many times, or a class if the clone is expanded.

D: TRBD2
V: TRBV20-1
length: 13
size: .
J: TRBJ2-7
DNA: TGCAGTGCTAGTAAAGCGGGGGCGTTCGAGCAGTACTTC
CDR3: CSASKAGAFEQYF

D: .
V: TRBV7-2
length: 14
size: .
J: TRBJ1-1
DNA: TGTGCCAGCAGCTCGACAGTCAGGAACACTGAAGCTTTCTTT
CDR3: CASSSTVRNTEAFF

D: .
V: TRBV7-2
length: 13
size: .
J: TRBJ2-1
DNA: TGTGCCAGCAGCCCAAACTACTACAATGAGCAGTTCTTC
CDR3: CASSPNYYNEQFF

D: .
V: TRBV28
length: 15
size: .
J: TRBJ1-2
DNA: TGTGCCAGCAGACCCCCGGGCCGCGGGGACTATGGCTACACCTTC
CDR3: CASRPPGRGDYGYTF

D: TRBD1
V: TRBV30
length: 15
size: .
J: TRBJ1-3
DNA: TGTGCCTGGAGTGGGACAGGGAATTTCGGAAACACCATATATTTT
CDR3: CAWSGTGNFGNTIYF

D: TRBD2
V: TRBV19
length: 16
size: .
J: TRBJ2-1
DNA: TGTGCCAGTAGTGCAAAAGCGGGACGCACCTACAATGAGCAGTTCTTC
CDR3: CASSAKAGRTYNEQFF

D: .
V: TRBV5-8
length: 16
size: .
J: TRBJ1-1
DNA: TGTGCCAGCAGCGGGTGGGCAGGGGCCATGAACACTGAAGCTTTCTTT
CDR3: CASSGWAGAMNTEAFF

D: .
V: TRBV15
length: 14
size: .
J: TRBJ2-3
DNA: TGTGCCACCACTCGTAACGCGATCACAGATACGCAGTATTTT
CDR3: CATTRNAITDTQYF

D: TRBD1
V: TRBV7-2
length: 15
size: few
J: TRBJ1-5
DNA: TGTGCCAGCAGCCAGGGGGCAGGGAAGGGTCAGCCCCAGCATTTT
CDR3: CASSQGAGKGQPQHF

D: TRBD1
V: TRBV9
length: 15
size: .
J: TRBJ1-2
DNA: TGTGCCAGCAGCGTAGACGCGACAGGGAACTATGGCTACACCTTC
CDR3: CASSVDATGNYGYTF

D: TRBD1
V: TRBV6-5
length: 16
size: .
J: TRBJ2-7
DNA: TGTGCCAGCAGTTACAGCGGACAGGGTCGGAACTACGAGCAGTACTTC
CDR3: CASSYSGQGRNYEQYF

D: .
V: TRBV30
length: 13
size: .
J: TRBJ1-5
DNA: TGTGCCTGGGGAGGCGGGAACAATCAGCCCCAGCATTTT
CDR3: CAWGGGNNQPQHF

D: .
V: TRBV10-3
length: 14
size: .
J: TRBJ2-3
DNA: TGTGCCATCAGGGCAGTGTCTAGCACAGATACGCAGTATTTT
CDR3: CAIRAVSSTDTQYF

D: TRBD1
V: TRBV12-3/TRBV12-4
length: 13
size: .
J: TRBJ1-4
DNA: TGTGCCAGCAGGGGACAGGGATGGGAAAAACTGTTTTTT
CDR3: CASRGQGWEKLFF

D: TRBD1
V: TRBV19
length: 18
size: .
J: TRBJ1-2
DNA: TGTGCCAGTAGGATGGGTCCCTCGGGACAGGAATTTAACTATGGCTACACCTTC
CDR3: CASRMGPSGQEFNYGYTF

D: TRBD2
V: TRBV3-1/TRBV3-2
length: 14
size: .
J: TRBJ2-1
DNA: TGTGCCAGCAGCCAAGTGAACGGGGGGAATGAGCAGTTCTTC
CDR3: CASSQVNGGNEQFF

D: .
V: TRBV6-5
length: 13
size: .
J: TRBJ1-2
DNA: TGTGCCACGGGACTTCCCGGCGGCTATGGCTACACCTTC
CDR3: CATGLPGGYGYTF

D: TRBD1
V: TRBV5-4
length: 13
size: .
J: TRBJ2-1
DNA: TGTGCCAGCAACCCCGGACAGGGGGTCTCTCAGTTCTTC
CDR3: CASNPGQGVSQFF

D: .
V: TRBV6-5
length: 13
size: once
J: TRBJ1-1
DNA: TGTGCCAGCAGTAGCGCGGTGAACACTGAAGCTTTCTTT
CDR3: CASSSAVNTEAFF

D: .
V: TRBV6-2/TRBV6-3
length: 14
size: .
J: TRBJ1-2
DNA: TGTGCCAGCAGTTTCCCGCAGGGGCTCTATGGCTACACCTTC
CDR3: CASSFPQGLYGYTF

D: .
V: TRBV4-3
length: 13
size: .
J: TRBJ1-5
DNA: TGCGCCAGCAGCCAAGATTTCGATCAGCCCCAGCATTTT
CDR3: CASSQDFDQPQHF

D: TRBD2
V: TRBV10-3
length: 16
size: once
J: TRBJ2-5
DNA: TGTGCCATCAGTGAAGACGGACTAGCGGGGAAAGAGACCCAGTACTTC
CDR3: CAISEDGLAGKETQYF

D: TRBD1
V: TRBV5-6
length: 16
size: once
J: TRBJ2-1
DNA: TGTGCCAGCAGCCCGGGGACAGCGAAGCCCCTCGGTGAGCAGTTCTTC
CDR3: CASSPGTAKPLGEQFF

D: .
V: TRBV6-5
length: 15
size: .
J: TRBJ1-6
DNA: TGTGCCAGCAGTTACTCGCCAGACTATAATTCACCCCTCCACTTT
CDR3: CASSYSPDYNSPLHF

D: .
V: TRBV6-1
length: 14
size: .
J: TRBJ1-5
DNA: TGTGCCAGCAGTGAAGAGGGGGGGAATCAGCCCCAGCATTTT
CDR3: CASSEEGGNQPQHF

D: TRBD1
V: TRBV4-1
length: 15
size: .
J: TRBJ1-1
DNA: TGCGCCAGCAGCCAACCTACGACAGGGAAGACTGAAGCTTTCTTT
CDR3: CASSQPTTGKTEAFF

D: .
V: TRBV2
length: 14
size: .
J: TRBJ1-1
DNA: TGTGCCAGCAGTGTAGTACTAGGCTCCACTGAAGCTTTCTTT
CDR3: CASSVVLGSTEAFF

D: TRBD2
V: TRBV11-3
length: 15
size: .
J: TRBJ2-1
DNA: TGTGCCAGCAGTCCCGGACTAGCGGGGGACAATGAGCAGTTCTTC
CDR3: CASSPGLAGDNEQFF

D: TRBD1
V: TRBV15
length: 15
size: once
J: TRBJ1-2
DNA: TGTGCCACCAGCCCGGACAGGGGGGTTAACTATGGCTACACCTTC
CDR3: CATSPDRGVNYGYTF

D: TRBD1
V: TRBV10-1
length: 14
size: .
J: TRBJ1-1
DNA: TGCGCCAGCAGCGACGGACAGGGACGAAGTGAAGCTTTCTTT
CDR3: CASSDGQGRSEAFF

D: TRBD1
V: TRBV19
length: 15
size: .
J: TRBJ1-5
DNA: TGTGCCAGTAGTTCCCGAGGGGACAGGGAGGAGCCCCAGCATTTT
CDR3: CASSSRGDREEPQHF

D: .
V: TRBV2
length: 14
size: .
J: TRBJ1-4
DNA: TGTGCCAGCAGTGAACACATAACTAATGAAAAACTGTTTTTT
CDR3: CASSEHITNEKLFF

D: .
V: TRBV6-5
length: 13
size: .
J: TRBJ2-1
DNA: TGTGCCAGCAGACGGGGGGCTTACAATGAGCAGTTCTTC
CDR3: CASRRGAYNEQFF

D: TRBD1
V: TRBV7-6
length: 16
size: .
J: TRBJ2-2
DNA: TGTGCCAGCAGCGTTCGACAGGGGCGTGGAACCGGGGAGCTGTTTTTT
CDR3: CASSVRQGRGTGELFF

D: .
V: TRBV29-1
length: 13
size: once
J: TRBJ2-5
DNA: TGCAGCGTTTCTGTATCGTACCAAGAGACCCAGTACTTC
CDR3: CSVSVSYQETQYF

D: .
V: TRBV14
length: 16
size: few
J: TRBJ1-3
DNA: TGTGCCAGCAGCCAAGATCTTCACAGGGCTGGAAACACCATATATTTT
CDR3: CASSQDLHRAGNTIYF

D: .
V: TRBV5-1
length: 14
size: once
J: TRBJ2-7
DNA: TGCGCCAGCAGCTCGCCGGGACAACTCTACGAGCAGTACTTC
CDR3: CASSSPGQLYEQYF

D: TRBD1
V: TRBV19
length: 16
size: .
J: TRBJ2-2
DNA: TGTGCCACCAAGGTCAGGGGACAGGACTACACCGGGGAGCTGTTTTTT
CDR3: CATKVRGQDYTGELFF

D: .
V: TRBV5-4
length: 13
size: .
J: TRBJ1-1
DNA: TGTGCCAGCAGCTTTAAGGGGAATGCTGAAGCTTTCTTT
CDR3: CASSFKGNAEAFF

D: .
V: TRBV9
length: 14
size: .
J: TRBJ2-2
DNA: TGTGCCAGCAGCAGAGGGGGGGCCGCCGGGGAGCTGTTTTTT
CDR3: CASSRGGAAGELFF

D: .
V: TRBV14
length: 13
size: .
J: TRBJ1-5
DNA: TGTGCCAGCAGCCCTTCTTTACTCCAGCCCCAGCATTTT
CDR3: CASSPSLLQPQHF

D: .
V: TRBV7-2
length: 13
size: .
J: TRBJ2-7
DNA: TGTGCCAGCAGCTCACCCCTACTCTACGAGCAGTACTTC
CDR3: CASSSPLLYEQYF